This TCR beta chain was identified during a study of blood T cell repertoires in COVID-19. Study-level background: Italy, Spain and the United States were the sources of the convalescent and acute COVID-19 samples. PBMCs, B-cell-depleted T cells, or T cells provided the cDNA or gDNA that made up the material.

Seattle's enrolled individuals joined amid active infection and were then monitored longitudinally. In germline, CDR1 is LGHDT, CDR2 YNNKEL (reference sequence). The V and J ends lost 3 bases and 6 bases, in that order; junction bases with no gene match: 10. The CDR3 extends over 16 amino acids. Per the study methods: The authors estimated nucleated cell counts from reference gene primer amplification. The protocol was immunoSEQ multiplex PCR, while the TCRdb copy is restricted to in-frame clones and leaves out a portion. The V and J calls and the clone size are those of that table, but D and trimming were determined from the DNA. The table has about 360,000 clones, 75% to 90% seen once.

Sequenced: peripheral blood. The chain is built from TRBV3-1 (or the pseudogene TRBV3-2) and TRBJ2-1; 8 bases fit TRBD2. The clonotype comes from a woman in her sixties with COVID-19, enrolled during active disease. The chain's CDR3 is CASSQMTGLAGNEQFF. DNA of the CDR3: TGTGCCAGCAGCCAGATGACCGGACTAGCAGGCAATGAGCAGTTCTTC.